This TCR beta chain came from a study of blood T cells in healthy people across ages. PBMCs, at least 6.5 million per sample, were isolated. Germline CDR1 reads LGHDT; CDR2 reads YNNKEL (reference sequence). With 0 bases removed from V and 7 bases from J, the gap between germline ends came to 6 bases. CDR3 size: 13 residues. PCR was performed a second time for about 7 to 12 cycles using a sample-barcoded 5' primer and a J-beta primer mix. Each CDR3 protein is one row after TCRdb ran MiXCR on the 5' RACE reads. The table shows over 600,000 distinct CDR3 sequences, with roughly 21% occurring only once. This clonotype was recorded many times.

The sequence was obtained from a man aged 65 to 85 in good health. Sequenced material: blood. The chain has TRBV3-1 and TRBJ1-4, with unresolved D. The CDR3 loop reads CASSQEAREKLFF. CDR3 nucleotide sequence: TGTGCCAGCAGCCAAGAGGCCCGTGAAAAACTGTTTTTT. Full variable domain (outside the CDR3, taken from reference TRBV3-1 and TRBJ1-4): DTAVSQTPKYLVTQMGNDKSIKCEQNLGHDTMYWYKQDSKKFLKIMFSYNNKELIINETVPNRFSPKSPDKAHLNLHINSLELGDSAVYFCASSQEAREKLFFGSGTQLSVL.